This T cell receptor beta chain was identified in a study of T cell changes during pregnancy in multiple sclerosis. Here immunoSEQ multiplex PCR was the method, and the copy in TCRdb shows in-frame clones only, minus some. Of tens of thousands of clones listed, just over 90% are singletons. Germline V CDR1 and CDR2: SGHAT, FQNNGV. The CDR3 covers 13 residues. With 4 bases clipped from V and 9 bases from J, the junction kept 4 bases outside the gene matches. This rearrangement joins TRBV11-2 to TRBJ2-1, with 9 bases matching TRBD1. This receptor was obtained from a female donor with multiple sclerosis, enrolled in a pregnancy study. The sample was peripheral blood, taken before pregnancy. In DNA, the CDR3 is TGTGCCAGCAGCTCCCGGACAGGGGTTGAGCAGTTCTTC. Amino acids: CASSSRTGVEQFF.